One T cell receptor beta chain is described in this entry. V gave up 0 bases and J gave up 6 bases, with 6 bases separating them. This CDR3 is 12 amino acids long. Germline-derived CDR1 and CDR2 are LGHDT and YNNKEL (reference sequence). This sample is drawn from a study of spatial heterogeneity in lung cancer. Across the whole study: Sequencing covered available follow-up PBMC samples collected a median of around two years after resection.

TCRdb reanalysed the 5' RACE reads using MiXCR and keeps one entry per CDR3 protein. The repertoire holds around 41,000 distinct CDR3 sequences, with 20% to 25% as singletons. Documented time point: blood at routine non-recurrence follow-up after resection. Sequencing was performed on whole RNA extracted from tumor and nontumor lung tissue, or from frozen PBMC, and the material was left unsorted. Sequenced material: PBMCs, taken at follow-up. The chain couples TRBV3-1 to TRBJ2-7, with D hard to call. This TCR derives from a female donor with early-stage non-small cell lung cancer. The CDR3: CASSQDETEQYF. CDR3 bases: TGTGCCAGCAGCCAAGACGAAACCGAGCAGTACTTC.